This entry lists 28 T cell receptor beta chains sequenced from one sample in a study of T-cell reconstitution after alpha-beta-depleted transplantation in children. TCRbeta library construction was performed incorporating unique molecular identifiers. From the PCR reads, TCRdb called clonotypes with MiXCR, one entry per CDR3 protein. Seen here are roughly 500,000 distinct CDR3 sequences, roughly an eighth observed once, and the top ten hold less than 6.5%. This material consisted of PBMCs from the stem cell graft donor, taken from the stem cell graft. The source is a human donor who donated a stem cell graft to a child with combined immunodeficiency.

The sample holds a few counts of this clonotype. This sequence joins TRBV2 and TRBJ2-1; 14 nucleotides agree with TRBD2. Germline assignment: CDR1 SNHLY and CDR2 FYNNEI. The CDR3 extends over 14 amino acids. The V gene end was trimmed by 8 bases and the J gene end by 5 bases; junction bases not matched to a gene: 2. Here the CDR3 reads CASGTSGGNNEQFF. In nucleotides, the CDR3 is TGTGCCAGCGGGACTAGCGGGGGCAACAATGAGCAGTTCTTC.

This clonotype was counted between two and nine times. This chain joins TRBV7-9 and TRBJ1-4, with D possibly TRBD1 on 5 matching bases. The CDR3 contains 15 residues. Germline values: CDR1 SEHNR, CDR2 FQNEAQ (reference sequence). Trimming took off 5 bases at V and 0 bases at J, with 10 bases between the two ends. The CDR3 nucleotides are TGTGCCAGCAGCGGAAGGGGAGCAACTAATGAAAAACTGTTTTTT. Translated: CASSGRGATNEKLFF. Full variable domain (missing parts from reference TRBV7-9 and TRBJ1-4): DTGVSQNPRHKITKRGQNVTFRCDPISEHNRLYWYRQTLGQGPEFLTYFQNEAQLEKSRLLSDRFSAERPKGSFSTLEIQRTEQGDSAMYLCASSGRGATNEKLFFGSGTQLSVL.

In its sample, this clonotype was seen a few times. The gene calls are TRBV30 and TRBJ2-6; D remains unclear. In germline, CDR1 is GTSNPN, CDR2 SVGIG (reference sequence). V was trimmed by 1 base and J by 0 bases, leaving 7 bases between them. This CDR3 contains 15 residues. CDR3 amino acids: CAWSAFRSGANVLTF. The CDR3, as DNA: TGTGCCTGGAGTGCCTTTCGCTCTGGGGCCAACGTCCTGACTTTC.

This clonotype appeared many times. The chain employs TRBV25-1 and TRBJ2-5; D ambiguous. Germline CDR1 is MGHDK and CDR2 is SYGVNS. This CDR3 contains 13 residues. The V gene lost 1 base and the J gene lost 5 bases, with 8 bases spanning the gap. In DNA form, the CDR3 reads TGTGCCAGCAGTGAATCAGGATGGGAGACCCAGTACTTC. This gives the protein CASSESGWETQYF. Supplemented by reference TRBV25-1 and TRBJ2-5, the full variable domain reads EADIYQTPRYLVIGTGKKITLECSQTMGHDKMYWYQQDPGMELHLIHYSYGVNSTEKGDLSSESTVSRIRTEHFPLTLESARPSHTSQYLCASSESGWETQYFGPGTRLLVL.

In this sample, this clonotype turned up once. The V and J genes are TRBV19 and TRBJ2-2; 9 bases agree with TRBD2. Losses at the gene ends were 6 bases for V and 3 bases for J; bases not matched to a gene: 2. Germline CDR1 is LNHDA and CDR2 is SQIVND (reference sequence). The CDR3 consists of 14 residues. CDR3 DNA: TGTGCCAGTAGGTCTAGCGGGGACACCGGGGAGCTGTTTTTT. As protein: CASRSSGDTGELFF.

V usage is TRBV6-2 or TRBV6-3 and J usage is TRBJ2-5; D possibly corresponds to TRBD1 (6 bases). The germline V and J ends were trimmed by 6 bases and 7 bases, with 15 bases remaining between them. This CDR3 contains 13 residues. Germline assignment: CDR1 MNHEY and CDR2 SVGEGT. The CDR3 reads CASSPGQRSTQYF. The CDR3 DNA follows: TGTGCCAGCAGCCCCGGACAGAGGTCGACCCAGTACTTC.

The V call is TRBV18, the J call TRBJ2-7; 8 nucleotides agree with TRBD1. The V gene end was trimmed by 3 bases and the J gene end by 6 bases; junction bases not matched to a gene: 4. The germline V gene encodes CDR1 KGHSH and CDR2 LQKENI. The CDR3 sequence is 13 residues long. CDR3: CASSPPGTGEQYF. CDR3 in DNA: TGTGCCAGCTCACCGCCCGGGACAGGCGAGCAGTACTTC.

This clonotype was observed many times. This chain uses TRBV5-1 with TRBJ2-7, with 12 bases matching TRBD2. The junction had 8 bases not matched to a gene; V was cut back by 5 bases and J by 2 bases. Germline V gene lookup returns CDR1 SGHRS and CDR2 YFSETQ. The CDR3 covers 16 residues. The CDR3 sequence: CASSSTSGRQPYEQYF. CDR3 DNA sequence: TGCGCCAGCAGTTCTACTAGCGGGAGGCAACCCTACGAGCAGTACTTC.

This clonotype appeared a few times. This chain connects TRBV20-1 to TRBJ1-1, with D tentatively TRBD1 (5 bases). The CDR3 is 12 residues long. The ends were cut back, 1 base at V and 7 bases at J, with 10 bases in the middle. The V gene's germline CDR1 is DFQATT and CDR2 SNEGSKA (reference sequence). CDR3 loop: CSARGGTDEAFF. CDR3 DNA: TGCAGTGCTAGAGGCGGGACGGATGAAGCTTTCTTT.

The table lists this clonotype with a few counts. The chain carries TRBV30 and TRBJ2-3, with 7 bases aligning to TRBD2. CDR1 is GTSNPN, CDR2 SVGIG, per germline (reference sequence). V gave up 4 bases and J gave up 4 bases; unmatched junction bases: 14. This CDR3 is 16 amino acids long. The CDR3 spells CAWTSGGPRLADTQYF. DNA of the CDR3: TGTGCCTGGACGTCGGGAGGCCCCCGTCTCGCAGATACGCAGTATTTT.

This clonotype has only a few counts. The chain employs TRBV6-5 and TRBJ2-1; 8 nucleotides align to TRBD1. The J segment lost 5 bases and the V segment lost 2 bases, leaving 5 bases of the junction unmatched. From germline, CDR1 is MNHEY and CDR2 SVGAGI. The CDR3 runs 15 residues. CDR3 region: CASSYPGQGDNEQFF. The CDR3 DNA reads TGTGCCAGCAGTTACCCTGGACAGGGTGACAATGAGCAGTTCTTC.

The chain combines TRBV12-3 or TRBV12-4 with TRBJ2-2; TRBD2 might be the D (6 bases). V gave up 5 bases and J gave up 5 bases, with 15 bases separating them. This CDR3 is 15 amino acids long. Here the CDR3 reads CASSIDTEGTGELFF. The CDR3 DNA reads TGTGCCAGCAGTATTGATACGGAGGGAACCGGGGAGCTGTTTTTT.

V usage is TRBV5-1 and J usage is TRBJ2-1, with TRBD2 matching over 11 bases. The CDR3 is 17 amino acids. The germline CDR1 and CDR2 sequences are SGHRS and YFSETQ. V lost 4 bases, J lost 2 bases, and 8 bases stayed unmatched. The CDR3 DNA reads TGCGCCAGCAGCCCCGGACTAGCGGGCGCCACCTACAATGAGCAGTTCTTC. This translates into CASSPGLAGATYNEQFF.

The chain is built from TRBV4-3 and TRBJ2-7; weak D call: TRBD1 (6 bases). Germline lookup yields CDR1 LGHNA and CDR2 YSLEER. The CDR3 runs 16 residues. V was pared by 2 bases and J by 1 base, with 15 bases between. This chain's CDR3 is CASSQIFQDSSYEQYF. The CDR3 nucleotides read TGCGCCAGCAGCCAAATTTTCCAGGACAGTTCCTACGAGCAGTACTTC.

This clonotype was seen a few times. The chain is built from TRBV6-5 and TRBJ2-3, with D uncertain. CDR1 is MNHEY, CDR2 SVGAGI, per germline. The germline V and J ends were trimmed by 2 bases and 3 bases, with 9 bases remaining between them. The CDR3 consists of 14 residues. The CDR3 DNA sequence: TGTGCCAGCAGTTACAAAGGGCCGACAGATACGCAGTATTTT. Protein product: CASSYKGPTDTQYF.

This chain connects TRBV11-2 to TRBJ2-6; weak D call: TRBD2 (6 bases). The CDR3 has 18 amino acids. Germline assignment: CDR1 SGHAT and CDR2 FQNNGV. The V and J ends lost 5 bases and 3 bases respectively, with 20 bases between them. In DNA, the CDR3 is TGTGCCAGCAGCCCGGGGACTGTCGTTATGGGTGGGGCCAACGTCCTGACTTTC. Translating gives CASSPGTVVMGGANVLTF.

This clonotype was detected ten times or more. The V and J genes are TRBV29-1 and TRBJ2-2, with D unresolved. V gave up 7 bases and J gave up 2 bases, with 14 bases separating them. This CDR3 comprises 14 residues. Germline CDR1 SQVTM, CDR2 ANQGSEA. As DNA, the CDR3 is TGCAGCGCGGGCCCCGGATCTAACACCGGGGAGCTGTTTTTT. Amino acids: CSAGPGSNTGELFF.

This chain connects TRBV29-1 to TRBJ2-1, with D perhaps matching TRBD2 (7 bases). Trimming took off 6 bases at V and 6 bases at J, with 15 bases between the two ends. The CDR3 extends over 13 amino acids. CDR1 SQVTM and CDR2 ANQGSEA come from the germline V gene. DNA of the CDR3: TGCAGCGTAAAGGGGGGGCTTGGCAATGAGCAGTTCTTC. Translating gives CSVKGGLGNEQFF.

The chain recombines TRBV3-1 with TRBJ2-2, with 10 bases identical to TRBD1. Losses at the gene ends were 5 bases for V and 4 bases for J; bases not matched to a gene: 4. The CDR3 has 15 residues. The germline gives CDR1 LGHDT, CDR2 YNNKEL (reference sequence). The CDR3 region has the DNA TGTGCCAGCAGCTGGACAGGGGGATGCACCGGGGAGCTGTTTTTT. Protein product: CASSWTGGCTGELFF.

Comments on this clonotype: One junction end disagrees with the germline gene, perhaps due to a read error. The chain links TRBV12-3 or TRBV12-4 to TRBJ2-3, with D tentatively TRBD2 (5 bases). The CDR3 is made up of 14 amino acids. DNA of the CDR3: TGTGCCACCAGTTTATGGGAGTGGAAAGATACGCAGTATTTT. Residues: CATSLWEWKDTQYF.

V usage is TRBV12-3 or TRBV12-4 and J usage is TRBJ2-5; D may be TRBD1 (5 bases). V shed 7 bases and J shed 8 bases, with 17 bases lying between them. The CDR3 length is 13 residues. CDR3 bases: TGTGCCAGCACCCCTTCTGGGGCGGTAACCCAGTACTTC. Its translation is CASTPSGAVTQYF.

This clonotype was counted ten times or more. This sequence joins TRBV12-3 or TRBV12-4 and TRBJ2-7; D unclear. V shed 2 bases and J shed 2 bases, with 19 bases lying between them. There are 17 residues in the CDR3. CDR3 in DNA: TGTGCCAGCAGTTTACGCGGCCCCGGACGAGCCGCCTACGAGCAGTACTTC. Encoded protein: CASSLRGPGRAAYEQYF.

CDR3 protein: CASTLAGAPMEELFF. In nucleotides, the CDR3 is TGTGCCAGCACGTTGGCGGGGGCCCCGATGGAGGAGCTGTTTTTT. The chain employs TRBV12-3 or TRBV12-4 and TRBJ2-2; maybe TRBD2 (7 bases). The V end was cut by 7 bases, the J end by 10 bases, with 22 bases between. The CDR3 length is 15 residues.

This clonotype came up a few times. This chain joins TRBV4-2 and TRBJ2-1; 8 bases map to TRBD2. The CDR3 length is 17 residues. Germline CDR1 reads LGHNA; CDR2 reads YNFKEQ. The V gene end was trimmed by 3 bases and the J gene end by 7 bases; junction bases not matched to a gene: 14. DNA for the CDR3: TGTGCCAGCAGCCACCGAAGGACGGGGGGGGCGGGAAATGAGCAGTTCTTC. This translates into CASSHRRTGGAGNEQFF.

This clonotype has more than one count but fewer than ten. CDR3 loop: CASSPLGNQPQHF. In DNA, the CDR3 is TGTGCCAGCAGTCCCCTAGGCAATCAGCCCCAGCATTTT. The rearrangement joins TRBV6-1 to TRBJ1-5; no clear D gene. The germline gives CDR1 MNHNS, CDR2 SASEGT. Trimming removed 5 bases from V and 2 bases from J, with 7 bases in between. There are 13 residues in the CDR3.

This clonotype has just a few counts. The rearrangement uses TRBV15 and TRBJ2-1; TRBD2 aligns across 8 bases. This CDR3 region has 15 residues. Germline CDR1 LNHNV, CDR2 YYDKDF (reference sequence). J lost 8 bases, V lost 8 bases, and 14 bases had no gene match. CDR3 region: CATLGYGRARDEQFF. CDR3 DNA sequence: TGTGCCACCCTGGGGTACGGGAGGGCCAGGGATGAGCAGTTCTTC.

This clonotype was detected only a few times. V gene TRBV11-2 combines with J gene TRBJ2-2, with TRBD2 matching 10 bases. Germline CDR1 reads SGHAT; CDR2 reads FQNNGV. The CDR3 sequence is 16 residues long. V trimming: 2 bases; J trimming: 4 bases; junction bases outside the gene matches: 4. The CDR3 bases are TGTGCCAGCAGCTTACTAGCGGGAGTTGGCACCGGGGAGCTGTTTTTT. It yields the protein CASSLLAGVGTGELFF. The complete variable domain, with remaining parts taken from reference TRBV11-2 and TRBJ2-2, reads EAGVAQSPRYKIIEKRQSVAFWCNPISGHATLYWYQQILGQGPKLLIQFQNNGVVDDSQLPKDRFSAERLKGVDSTLKIQPAKLEDSAVYLCASSLLAGVGTGELFFGEGSRLTVL.

The rearrangement joins TRBV29-1 to TRBJ2-7, with 8 bases that match TRBD1. The germline CDR1 and CDR2 sequences are SQVTM and ANQGSEA. Losses at the gene ends were 7 bases for V and 4 bases for J; bases not matched to a gene: 3. This CDR3 has 11 residues. The CDR3: CSGGQEYEQYF. The CDR3 bases are TGCAGCGGGGGACAGGAGTACGAGCAGTACTTC.